This paragraph reports one T cell receptor (beta chain). What it binds is not known. Random hexamers served to reverse transcribe about 0.45 to 1 ug RNA. TCRdb reprocessed the immunoSEQ multiplex PCR reads via MiXCR and lists one record per CDR3 protein. The sample has some 200,000 distinct CDR3 sequences, 90% to 95% seen once. These data belong to a study of CD8 T cells in Susac syndrome. Study findings and constraints: Individuals included in the TCR sequencing and HLA analysis were acknowledged by the study to be relatively few in number.

The CDR3 is 12 residues long. J was trimmed by 10 bases and V by 1 base; bases with no gene match: 5. Germline CDR1 reads DFQATT; CDR2 reads SNEGSKA (reference sequence). The rearrangement uses TRBV20-1 and TRBJ2-5; 8 bases align to TRBD1. Specimen: CD4+ T cells from PBMCs. The receptor comes from a human donor with multiple sclerosis. The CDR3 sequence is CSARGRGLGQYF. The CDR3 DNA follows: TGCAGTGCTAGAGGCAGGGGGCTTGGCCAGTACTTC.